This is a list of T cell receptor beta chains from one sample in a study of T cell repertoires in cytomegalovirus infection. Via MiXCR, TCRdb re-called the reads, giving one row per CDR3 protein. The sample contains under 850,000 distinct CDR3 sequences, around a third of which appear only once. No antigen has been assigned to these receptors. Sequenced material: cultured PBMCs, taken from culture after CMV antigen stimulation. Every receptor here comes from a human donor in good health (CMV status not recorded). Some clones in this sample may be carry-over from other donors' samples. The CDR3 runs from the conserved cysteine through the conserved F or W. D genes are given only for firm matches. Not every row has a clone size; where given, it reads once, few, many or a size class.

J gene: TRBJ2-1
D gene: -
clone size: once
V gene: TRBV19
CDR3 DNA: TGTGCCAGTCAACCCCCGGGGGCAAGGGATGAGCAGTTCTTC
CDR3 protein: CASQPPGARDEQFF

J gene: TRBJ1-4
D gene: -
clone size: few
V gene: TRBV2
CDR3 DNA: TGTGCCAGCTTGGGCAGAAATGAAAAACTGTTTTTT
CDR3 protein: CASLGRNEKLFF

J gene: TRBJ2-3
D gene: -
clone size: -
V gene: TRBV19
CDR3 DNA: TGTGCCAGTAGTAAAGTGGTCGGGGGTAGCACAGATACGCAGTATTTT
CDR3 protein: CASSKVVGGSTDTQYF

J gene: TRBJ2-7
D gene: TRBD1
clone size: -
V gene: TRBV12-3/TRBV12-4
CDR3 DNA: TGTGCCAGCAGCATGGGTGGGACAGGGGCCTACGAGCAGTACTTC
CDR3 protein: CASSMGGTGAYEQYF

J gene: TRBJ1-2
D gene: -
clone size: -
V gene: TRBV11-2
CDR3 DNA: TGTGACAGCAGCTTAGGTCCGGGAAATGGCTACACCTTC
CDR3 protein: CDSSLGPGNGYTF

J gene: TRBJ1-1
D gene: -
clone size: many
V gene: TRBV7-2
CDR3 DNA: TGTGCCAGCAGCCCACTCGGCAGGGGCAACACTGAAGCTTTCTTT
CDR3 protein: CASSPLGRGNTEAFF

J gene: TRBJ1-3
D gene: -
clone size: many
V gene: TRBV2
CDR3 DNA: TGTGCCAGCGAGACAGCCGTCGCGGGAAACACCATATATTTT
CDR3 protein: CASETAVAGNTIYF

J gene: TRBJ2-1
D gene: TRBD1
clone size: -
V gene: TRBV7-8
CDR3 DNA: TGTGCCAGCAGCTTAGGTTCGACAGGGGGGTACAATGAGCAGTTCTTC
CDR3 protein: CASSLGSTGGYNEQFF

J gene: TRBJ2-1
D gene: -
clone size: few
V gene: TRBV7-9
CDR3 DNA: TGTGCCAGCAGAAGTTCGGGCCCAATCTACAATGAGCAGTTCTTC
CDR3 protein: CASRSSGPIYNEQFF

J gene: TRBJ1-1
D gene: -
clone size: -
V gene: TRBV4-3
CDR3 DNA: TGCGCCAGCAGCCGGACCGGGGGTCTTGACACTGAAGCTTTCTTT
CDR3 protein: CASSRTGGLDTEAFF

J gene: TRBJ2-1
D gene: TRBD2
clone size: few
V gene: TRBV7-2
CDR3 DNA: TGTGCCAGCAGCTTAACACTAGCGGGAGTCAATGAGCAGTTCTTC
CDR3 protein: CASSLTLAGVNEQFF

J gene: TRBJ2-5
D gene: -
clone size: few
V gene: TRBV6-2/TRBV6-3
CDR3 DNA: TGTGCCAGCAGTTACGAGGTTTTGGAGACCCAGTACTTC
CDR3 protein: CASSYEVLETQYF

J gene: TRBJ2-1
D gene: -
clone size: -
V gene: TRBV4-2
CDR3 DNA: TGTGCCAGCAGCCAAGGATCCGCGGGGGCCACCTACAATGAGCAGTTCTTC
CDR3 protein: CASSQGSAGATYNEQFF

J gene: TRBJ2-6
D gene: -
clone size: -
V gene: TRBV30
CDR3 DNA: TGTGCCTGGATAGGTTCTGGGGCCAACGTCCTGACTTTC
CDR3 protein: CAWIGSGANVLTF

J gene: TRBJ1-1
D gene: -
clone size: -
V gene: TRBV7-9
CDR3 DNA: TGTGCCAGCAGCTTATCGGGGAGGACTGAAGCTTTCTTT
CDR3 protein: CASSLSGRTEAFF

J gene: TRBJ2-3
D gene: TRBD2
clone size: -
V gene: TRBV28
CDR3 DNA: TGTGCCAGCAGTTACCTTTGGGGGGGGACGACAGATACGCAGTATTTT
CDR3 protein: CASSYLWGGTTDTQYF

J gene: TRBJ2-3
D gene: -
clone size: many
V gene: TRBV7-6
CDR3 DNA: TGTGCCTCGATGGGTTGGGGAGGCGGGAGCACAGATACGCAGTATTTT
CDR3 protein: CASMGWGGGSTDTQYF

J gene: TRBJ2-3
D gene: -
clone size: -
V gene: TRBV3-1
CDR3 DNA: TGTGCCAGCAGCCAAGGAAGGGGGGCCCACACAGATACGCAGTATTTT
CDR3 protein: CASSQGRGAHTDTQYF

J gene: TRBJ2-7
D gene: -
clone size: few
V gene: TRBV12-3/TRBV12-4
CDR3 DNA: TGTGCCAGCAGTTTGGGTCGCCCCCACGAGCAGTACTTC
CDR3 protein: CASSLGRPHEQYF

J gene: TRBJ1-3
D gene: -
clone size: few
V gene: TRBV19
CDR3 DNA: TGTGCCAGTAGTATCTCGCGTGGCTCTGGAAACACCATATATTTT
CDR3 protein: CASSISRGSGNTIYF

J gene: TRBJ2-2
D gene: -
clone size: -
V gene: TRBV25-1
CDR3 DNA: TGTGCCAGCAGCGAATTCGGGGGCACGAACACCGGGGAGCTGTTTTTT
CDR3 protein: CASSEFGGTNTGELFF

J gene: TRBJ2-1
D gene: TRBD1
clone size: -
V gene: TRBV18
CDR3 DNA: TGTGCCAGCTCACCACCGCCGGGACAGGGGAGGAATAATGAGCAGTTCTTC
CDR3 protein: CASSPPPGQGRNNEQFF

J gene: TRBJ2-1
D gene: TRBD2
clone size: -
V gene: TRBV29-1
CDR3 DNA: TGCAGCTCCAGGGGCGGGAGGGACAATGAGCAGTTCTTC
CDR3 protein: CSSRGGRDNEQFF

J gene: TRBJ1-5
D gene: -
clone size: -
V gene: TRBV9
CDR3 DNA: TGTGCCAGCAGCCCTTCCTCATTCAATCAGCCCCAGCATTTT
CDR3 protein: CASSPSSFNQPQHF